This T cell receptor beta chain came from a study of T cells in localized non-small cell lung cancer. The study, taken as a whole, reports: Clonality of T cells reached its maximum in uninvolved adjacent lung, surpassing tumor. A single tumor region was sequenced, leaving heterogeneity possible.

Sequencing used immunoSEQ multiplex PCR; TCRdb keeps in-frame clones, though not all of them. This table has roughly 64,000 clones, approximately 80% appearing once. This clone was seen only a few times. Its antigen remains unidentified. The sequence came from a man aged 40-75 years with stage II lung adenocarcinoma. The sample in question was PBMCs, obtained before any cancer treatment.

The chain's CDR3 is CASSYGQLNEQFF. The CDR3 bases are TGTGCCAGCAGCTACGGACAGCTCAATGAGCAGTTCTTC. The chain carries TRBV5-6 and TRBJ2-1; possibly TRBD1 for D (6 bases). The germline V gene encodes CDR1 SGHDT and CDR2 YYEEEE. V lost 3 bases and J lost 6, with 10 bases in between. CDR3 length: 13 residues.